The clone carrying this TCR beta chain was detected many times. This sample is part of a study of T cell repertoires in cytomegalovirus infection. TCRdb passed the reads through MiXCR, listing each CDR3 protein once. Counted here are more than 500,000 distinct CDR3 sequences, 15% to 20% occurring once; the ten biggest clones make up roughly a quarter. CDR3 size: 17 residues. The germline CDR1 and CDR2 sequences are SGHVT and SQSDAQ. Trimming cost V 0 bases and J 3 bases; bases outside gene matches: 9. The origin of this receptor is a human donor in good health (CMV status not recorded). Some clones in this sample may be carry-over from other donors' samples. Sequenced material: CD8+ T cells from PBMCs. This chain joins TRBV7-4 and TRBJ2-7, with 9 bases matching TRBD1. The CDR3 here is CASSLALGQGSGYEQYF. Written as DNA, the CDR3 is TGTGCCAGCAGCTTAGCGTTGGGACAGGGTTCGGGCTACGAGCAGTACTTC.